The rows below give T cell receptor beta chains drawn from one sample of a study of cytomegalovirus exposure and HLA in healthy donors. Assay: immunoSEQ multiplex PCR; the TCRdb copy retains only in-frame clones and omits some. The repertoire holds over 200,000 clones, more than 60% seen once, with roughly 2.5% in the top ten. Sample: PBMCs. Receptors originate from an older woman in good health and CMV-seropositive. CDR3s include the opening cysteine and the closing phenylalanine or tryptophan. D genes are given only for firm matches. Part of the rows lack a size; the others show once, few, many or a class for expanded clones.

TRBJ1-2 | TRBD1 | TRBV5-4 | few | TGTGCCAGCAGCATACCCGGGACAGGAAGAGGCTACACCTTC | CASSIPGTGRGYTF
TRBJ1-2 | TRBD1 | TRBV11-2 | NA | TGTGCCAGCAGTCGGGTCCCCGGGACAGGGGGTTTCTATGGCTACACCTTC | CASSRVPGTGGFYGYTF
TRBJ1-4 | NA | TRBV7-9 | few | TGTGCCAGCAGCTTAGCGGCAGCAACTAATGAAAAACTGTTTTTT | CASSLAAATNEKLFF
TRBJ2-7 | TRBD1 | TRBV5-1 | NA | TGCGCCAGCAGCTTAGACAGGGTCTACGAGCAGTACTTC | CASSLDRVYEQYF
TRBJ1-2 | NA | TRBV5-4 | few | TGTGCCAGCAGCTTGGGGGCGCATGGCTACACCTTC | CASSLGAHGYTF
TRBJ2-2 | NA | TRBV7-9 | NA | TGTGCCAGCAGCCCAGGGGGGCCCGACACCGGGGAGCTGTTTTTT | CASSPGGPDTGELFF
TRBJ2-3 | TRBD2 | TRBV4-1 | NA | TGCGCCAGCAGCCAAGATCTAGCGGACACAGATACGCAGTATTTT | CASSQDLADTDTQYF
TRBJ1-2 | TRBD1 | TRBV10-3 | once | TGTGCCATCACTCCTGACAGGGCCTATGGCTACACCTTC | CAITPDRAYGYTF
TRBJ2-6 | NA | TRBV30 | once | TGTGCCTGTCCCGGACAGTACTCTGGGGCCAACGTCCTGACTTTC | CACPGQYSGANVLTF
TRBJ1-5 | TRBD1 | TRBV4-1 | once | TGCGCCAGCAGCCGAGCGGACAGGGTGGGCAATCAGCCCCAGCATTTT | CASSRADRVGNQPQHF
TRBJ2-2 | TRBD2 | TRBV7-9 | NA | TGTGCCAGCAGCTTAGGAAGCGGGGGCCCCGGCGGGGAGCTGTTTTTT | CASSLGSGGPGGELFF
TRBJ2-5 | NA | TRBV5-4 | few | TGTGCCAGCAGCCTTAGCGGTTCCCTAGGGGAGACCCAGTACTTC | CASSLSGSLGETQYF
TRBJ1-1 | TRBD1 | TRBV11-2 | NA | TGTGCCGGTAGTAACAGGGGTAGAGCTTTCTTT | CAGSNRGRAFF
TRBJ1-1 | NA | TRBV9 | NA | TGTGCCAGCAGCGTGCGGGGGGAGAACACTGAAGCTTTCTTT | CASSVRGENTEAFF
TRBJ2-7 | NA | TRBV5-1 | NA | TGCGCCAGCAGCGTGGGAACTAACACCTACGAGCAGTACTTC | CASSVGTNTYEQYF
TRBJ2-5 | TRBD2 | TRBV5-1 | NA | TGCGCCAGCAGCTTGGCGCTAGCGGGAGTGGCGGAGACCCAGTACTTC | CASSLALAGVAETQYF
TRBJ2-1 | NA | TRBV5-1 | NA | TGCGCCAGCAGCCTCCCTCACAATGAGCAGTTCTTC | CASSLPHNEQFF
TRBJ2-7 | NA | TRBV6-5 | NA | TGTGCCAGCAGTTACTTCGGGGGAGAGCAGTACTTC | CASSYFGGEQYF
TRBJ2-1 | NA | TRBV5-1 | NA | TGCGCCAGCAGCTTGGGGTGGAGCTCCTACAATGAGCAGTTCTTC | CASSLGWSSYNEQFF
TRBJ1-2 | NA | TRBV5-1 | few | TGCGCCAGCAGCCAGTCTGGGGGCCGTGGCTACACCTTC | CASSQSGGRGYTF
TRBJ1-4 | NA | TRBV4-3 | NA | TGCGCCAGCAGCCAAGACCAAACTGGAAAACTGTTTTTT | CASSQDQTGKLFF
TRBJ2-2 | NA | TRBV7-8 | NA | TGTGCCAGCAGCTTAGTCGCAGGGCTGAACACCGGGGAGCTGTTTTTT | CASSLVAGLNTGELFF
TRBJ2-7 | TRBD2 | TRBV15 | NA | TGTGCCACCAGCGAAGGGACTAGCGGACCCTACGAGCAGTACTTC | CATSEGTSGPYEQYF
TRBJ1-2 | NA | TRBV6-1 | few | TGTGCCAGCCAGTCAGGAGGAACTAACTATGGCTACACCTTC | CASQSGGTNYGYTF
TRBJ2-5 | TRBD2 | TRBV9 | NA | TGTGCCAGCAGCAGAGGGGTGGGGACGGGAGGAGAGACCCAGTACTTC | CASSRGVGTGGETQYF
TRBJ2-3 | TRBD2 | TRBV9 | NA | TGTGCCAGCAGCCCCGGGCGGGGGGGCGGCACAGATACGCAGTATTTT | CASSPGRGGGTDTQYF
TRBJ2-2 | NA | TRBV5-5 | NA | TGTGCCAGCAGCTTGTACAGGGGAGGGAACACCGGGGAGCTGTTTTTT | CASSLYRGGNTGELFF
TRBJ1-1 | NA | TRBV30 | NA | TGTGCCTGGGTCCCTAATGGGGCCACTGAAGCTTTCTTT | CAWVPNGATEAFF
TRBJ1-6 | NA | TRBV27 | NA | TGTGCCAGCAGCGACAACCCAGCCACGGAGGGCCTCCACTTT | CASSDNPATEGLHF
TRBJ2-7 | TRBD1 | TRBV2 | few | TGTGCCAGCAGAAGGACAGGCCTCGACGAGCAGTACTTC | CASRRTGLDEQYF
TRBJ1-1 | NA | TRBV7-2 | NA | TGTGCCAGCAGCTTACTAGGGGGGAACACTGAAGCTTTCTTT | CASSLLGGNTEAFF
TRBJ1-1 | NA | TRBV6-6 | NA | TGTGCCAGCAGCTGGACAACTAACACTGAAGCTTTCTTT | CASSWTTNTEAFF
TRBJ1-1 | NA | TRBV27 | NA | TGTGCCAGCAGTGCAACAGGGTTAACTGAAGCTTTCTTT | CASSATGLTEAFF
TRBJ2-7 | TRBD1 | TRBV19 | NA | TGTGCCAGTAGTGTGACAGGGGGTGGCTACGAGCAGTACTTC | CASSVTGGGYEQYF
TRBJ2-7 | NA | TRBV2 | NA | TGTGCCAGCAGGGACGACAGGTTAGGCGAGCAGTACTTC | CASRDDRLGEQYF
TRBJ2-1 | TRBD1 | TRBV5-6 | NA | TGTGCCAGCAGCTGGGACAGGGCAAATGAGCAGTTCTTC | CASSWDRANEQFF
TRBJ2-1 | NA | TRBV19 | few | TGTGCCAGTACCCCGTCCGATAGCACTTTGGATGAGCAGTTCTTC | CASTPSDSTLDEQFF
TRBJ2-1 | TRBD2 | TRBV5-4 | few | TGTGCCAGCAGCCCCGGGGGGTTTCTGGACAATGAGCAGTTCTTC | CASSPGGFLDNEQFF
TRBJ2-7 | TRBD2 | TRBV5-1 | NA | TGCGCCAGCAGCTTGATAAGCGGGAGGGCCGGGTACGAGCAGTACTTC | CASSLISGRAGYEQYF
TRBJ2-1 | NA | TRBV28 | NA | TGTGCCAGCAGTTTATTACGGAGTGAGCAGTTCTTC | CASSLLRSEQFF
TRBJ1-2 | NA | TRBV19 | few | TGTGCCAGTAGTTTCGAGCCCGGTGGCTACACCTTC | CASSFEPGGYTF
TRBJ2-2 | NA | TRBV18 | NA | TGTGCCAGCTCACCGAACAGGGCGGGCACCGGGGAGCTGTTTTTT | CASSPNRAGTGELFF
TRBJ2-7 | NA | TRBV5-1 | NA | TGCGCCAGCAGCTTGGTGCCTTCTGGACAGTCCTACGAGCAGTACTTC | CASSLVPSGQSYEQYF
TRBJ1-4 | TRBD1 | TRBV2 | NA | TGTGCCAGCAGTGAGAAAGGGGGCCTGGGAGAAAAACTGTTTTTT | CASSEKGGLGEKLFF
TRBJ1-4 | NA | TRBV10-3 | few | TGTGCCATCAGTGAGCGGGGAGAAAAACTGTTTTTT | CAISERGEKLFF
TRBJ2-2 | TRBD1 | TRBV5-1 | NA | TGCGCCAGCAGCCCGGGGACAGGCTGGAACACCGGGGAGCTGTTTTTT | CASSPGTGWNTGELFF
TRBJ1-2 | NA | TRBV27 | few | TGTGCCAGCAGTTTACAGGTCGGCTATGGCTACACCTTC | CASSLQVGYGYTF
TRBJ1-2 | NA | TRBV28 | once | TGTGCCAGCAGTTCCGACACGTGGGGCTACACCTTC | CASSSDTWGYTF
TRBJ2-5 | TRBD2 | TRBV11-2 | few | TGTGCCAGCAGCTTGGGCCCGGGGGGAGAGACCCAGTACTTC | CASSLGPGGETQYF
TRBJ1-1 | NA | TRBV6-6 | NA | TGTGCCAGCAGCTATTACTGGGCGGGAGGAACTGAAGCTTTCTTT | CASSYYWAGGTEAFF
TRBJ1-1 | NA | TRBV5-1 | NA | TGCGCCAGCAGCGCTCAGGGTCTCTACACTGAAGCTTTCTTT | CASSAQGLYTEAFF
TRBJ2-3 | TRBD2 | TRBV4-2 | NA | TGTGCCAGCAGCCAAGAAGGAGCGGGGGGGGAAGATACGCAGTATTTT | CASSQEGAGGEDTQYF
TRBJ1-4 | TRBD1 | TRBV5-4 | few | TGTGCCAGCAGCCGGACAGGGGGAAATGAAAAACTGTTTTTT | CASSRTGGNEKLFF
TRBJ2-1 | NA | TRBV21-1 | NA | TGTGCCAGCAGCAGGCCGGGACTAGCGGTCTACAATGAGCAGTTCTTC | CASSRPGLAVYNEQFF
TRBJ1-2 | NA | TRBV2 | few | TGTGCCAGCAGTGCAGGGGCGTTTGGCTACACCTTC | CASSAGAFGYTF
TRBJ1-1 | TRBD1 | TRBV19 | NA | TGTGCCAGTAGTAAGAGACAGGGGAAGGACACTGAAGCTTTCTTT | CASSKRQGKDTEAFF
TRBJ2-7 | TRBD1 | TRBV30 | NA | TGTGCCTGGAGTACAGGGGGCTCCTACGAGCAGTACTTC | CAWSTGGSYEQYF